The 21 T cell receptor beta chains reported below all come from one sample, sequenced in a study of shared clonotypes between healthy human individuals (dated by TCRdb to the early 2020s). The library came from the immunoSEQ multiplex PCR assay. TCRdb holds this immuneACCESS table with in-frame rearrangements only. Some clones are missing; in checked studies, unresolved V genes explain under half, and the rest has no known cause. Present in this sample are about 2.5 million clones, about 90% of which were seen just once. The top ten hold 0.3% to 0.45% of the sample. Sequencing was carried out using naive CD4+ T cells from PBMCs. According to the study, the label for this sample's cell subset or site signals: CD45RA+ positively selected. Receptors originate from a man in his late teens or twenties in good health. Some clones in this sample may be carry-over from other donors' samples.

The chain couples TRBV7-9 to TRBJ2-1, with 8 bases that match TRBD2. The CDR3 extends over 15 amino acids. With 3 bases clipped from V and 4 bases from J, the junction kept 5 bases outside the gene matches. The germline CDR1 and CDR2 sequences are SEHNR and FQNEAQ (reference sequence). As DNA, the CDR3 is TGTGCCAGCAGCTTCTTTACTAGCGGTTACAATGAGCAGTTCTTC. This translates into CASSFFTSGYNEQFF.

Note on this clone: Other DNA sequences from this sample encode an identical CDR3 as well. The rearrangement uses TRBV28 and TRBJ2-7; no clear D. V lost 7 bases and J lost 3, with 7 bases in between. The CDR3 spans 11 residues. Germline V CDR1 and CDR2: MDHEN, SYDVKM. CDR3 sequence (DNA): TGTGCCAGCACCTCTAGCTACGAGCAGTACTTC. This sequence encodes CASTSSYEQYF.

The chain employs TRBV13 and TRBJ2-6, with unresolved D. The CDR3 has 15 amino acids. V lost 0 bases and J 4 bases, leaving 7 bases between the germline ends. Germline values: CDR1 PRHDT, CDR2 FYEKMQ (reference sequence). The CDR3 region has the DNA TGTGCCAGCAGCTTAGGGGAATCCGGGGCCAACGTCCTGACTTTC. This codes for CASSLGESGANVLTF.

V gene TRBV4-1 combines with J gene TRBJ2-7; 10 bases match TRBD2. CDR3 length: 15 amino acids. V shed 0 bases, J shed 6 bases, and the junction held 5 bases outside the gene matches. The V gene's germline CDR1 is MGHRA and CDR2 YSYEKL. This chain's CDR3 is CASSQEPSGRGEQYF. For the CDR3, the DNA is TGCGCCAGCAGCCAAGAGCCTAGCGGGAGAGGCGAGCAGTACTTC.

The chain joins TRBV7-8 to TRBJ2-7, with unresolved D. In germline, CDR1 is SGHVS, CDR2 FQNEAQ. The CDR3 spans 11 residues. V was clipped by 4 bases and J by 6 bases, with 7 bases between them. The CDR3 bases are TGTGCCAGCAGCTCAGGTCTCGAGCAGTACTTC. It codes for CASSSGLEQYF.

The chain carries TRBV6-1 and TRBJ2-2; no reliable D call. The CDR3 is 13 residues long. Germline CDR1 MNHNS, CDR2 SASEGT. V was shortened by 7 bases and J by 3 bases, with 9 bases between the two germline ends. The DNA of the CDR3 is TGTGCCAGCATCACGAGAGACACCGGGGAGCTGTTTTTT. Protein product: CASITRDTGELFF.

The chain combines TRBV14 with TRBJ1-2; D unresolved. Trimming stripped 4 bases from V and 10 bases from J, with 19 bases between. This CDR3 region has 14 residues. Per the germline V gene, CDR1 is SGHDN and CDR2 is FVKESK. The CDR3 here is CASSLTLRKRHYTF. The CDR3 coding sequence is TGTGCCAGCAGCCTAACCCTCCGTAAACGACACTACACCTTC. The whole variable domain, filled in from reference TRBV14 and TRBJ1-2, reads EAGVTQFPSHSVIEKGQTVTLRCDPISGHDNLYWYRRVMGKEIKFLLHFVKESKQDESGMPNNRFLAERTGGTYSTLKVQPAELEDSGVYFCASSLTLRKRHYTFGSGTRLTVV.

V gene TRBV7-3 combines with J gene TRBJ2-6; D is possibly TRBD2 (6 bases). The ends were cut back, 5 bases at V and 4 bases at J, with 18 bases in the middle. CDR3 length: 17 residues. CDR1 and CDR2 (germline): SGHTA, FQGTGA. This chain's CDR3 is CASSKDGGGYGANVLTF. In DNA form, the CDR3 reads TGTGCCAGCAGCAAGGACGGGGGAGGCTACGGGGCCAACGTCCTGACTTTC.

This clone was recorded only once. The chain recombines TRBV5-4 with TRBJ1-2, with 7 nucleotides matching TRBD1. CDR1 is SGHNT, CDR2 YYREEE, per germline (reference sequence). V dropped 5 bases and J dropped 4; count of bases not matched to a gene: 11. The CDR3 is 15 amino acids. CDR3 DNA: TGTGCCAGCAGTGATCCGAGAGGGGGCGGCTATGGCTACACCTTC. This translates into CASSDPRGGGYGYTF.

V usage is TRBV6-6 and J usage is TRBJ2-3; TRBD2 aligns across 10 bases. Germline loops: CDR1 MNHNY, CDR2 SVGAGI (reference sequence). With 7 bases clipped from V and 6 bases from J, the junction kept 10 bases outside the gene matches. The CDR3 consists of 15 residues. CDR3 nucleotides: TGTGCCAGCAACCGCGTAGCGGGAGGTCTGGATACGCAGTATTTT. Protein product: CASNRVAGGLDTQYF.

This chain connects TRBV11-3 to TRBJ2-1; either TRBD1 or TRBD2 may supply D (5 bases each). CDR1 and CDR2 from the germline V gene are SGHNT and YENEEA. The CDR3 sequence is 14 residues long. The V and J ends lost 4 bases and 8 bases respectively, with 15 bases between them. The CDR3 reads CASSSGTALDEQFF. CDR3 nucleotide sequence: TGTGCCAGCAGCTCCGGGACCGCCCTGGATGAGCAGTTCTTC.

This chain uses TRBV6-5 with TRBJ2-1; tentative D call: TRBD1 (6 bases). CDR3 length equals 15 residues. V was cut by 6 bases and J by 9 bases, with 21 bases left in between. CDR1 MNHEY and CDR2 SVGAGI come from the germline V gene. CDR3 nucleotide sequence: TGTGCCAGCAGCTCCCCCCCTGGGGCCAGGGGTGAGCAGTTCTTC. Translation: CASSSPPGARGEQFF.

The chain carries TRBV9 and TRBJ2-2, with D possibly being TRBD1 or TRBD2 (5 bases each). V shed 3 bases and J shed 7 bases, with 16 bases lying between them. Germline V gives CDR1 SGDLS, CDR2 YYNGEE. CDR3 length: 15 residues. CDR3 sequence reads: CASSARTSRGGELFF. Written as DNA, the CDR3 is TGTGCCAGCAGCGCACGGACCTCGAGGGGCGGGGAGCTGTTTTTT.

The CDR3 is CAWTLEDSSYNSPLHF. As DNA, the CDR3 is TGTGCCTGGACCCTGGAGGACAGCTCCTATAATTCACCCCTCCACTTT. The V and J genes are TRBV30 and TRBJ1-6; the D gene is possibly TRBD1 (6 bases). Trimming removed 4 bases from V and 0 bases from J, with 13 bases in between. The germline gives CDR1 GTSNPN, CDR2 SVGIG (reference sequence). This CDR3 is built from 16 residues.

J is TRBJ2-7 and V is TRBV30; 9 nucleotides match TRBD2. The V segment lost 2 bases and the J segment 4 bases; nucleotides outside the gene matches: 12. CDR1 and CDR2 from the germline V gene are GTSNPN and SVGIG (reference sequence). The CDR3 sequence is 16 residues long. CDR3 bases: TGTGCCTGGAGTAAACTTCTTAGCGGGAGCACGTACGAGCAGTACTTC. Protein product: CAWSKLLSGSTYEQYF.

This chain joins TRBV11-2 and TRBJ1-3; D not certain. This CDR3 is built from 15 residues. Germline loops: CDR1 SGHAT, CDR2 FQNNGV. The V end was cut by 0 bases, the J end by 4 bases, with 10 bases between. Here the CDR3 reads CASSLELVSGNTIYF. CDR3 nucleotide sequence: TGTGCCAGCAGCTTAGAATTAGTGTCCGGAAACACCATATATTTT.

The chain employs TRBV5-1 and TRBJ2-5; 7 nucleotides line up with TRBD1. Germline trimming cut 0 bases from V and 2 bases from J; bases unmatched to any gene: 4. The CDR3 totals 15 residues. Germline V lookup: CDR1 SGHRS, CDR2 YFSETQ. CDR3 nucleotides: TGCGCCAGCAGCTTGGGGGGGACAGAACAAGAGACCCAGTACTTC. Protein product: CASSLGGTEQETQYF.

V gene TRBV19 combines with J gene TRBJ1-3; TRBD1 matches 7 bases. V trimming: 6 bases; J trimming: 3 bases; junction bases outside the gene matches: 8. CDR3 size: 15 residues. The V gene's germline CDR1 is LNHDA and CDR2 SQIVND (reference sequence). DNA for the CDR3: TGTGCCAGTAGGGATTCGACAGGGAATGGAAACACCATATATTTT. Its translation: CASRDSTGNGNTIYF.

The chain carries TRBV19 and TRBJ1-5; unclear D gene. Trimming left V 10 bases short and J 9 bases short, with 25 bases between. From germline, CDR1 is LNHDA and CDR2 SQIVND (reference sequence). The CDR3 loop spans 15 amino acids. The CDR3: CAIKGAGERYRPQHF. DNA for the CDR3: TGTGCCATTAAGGGCGCAGGAGAGAGGTATCGGCCCCAGCATTTT.

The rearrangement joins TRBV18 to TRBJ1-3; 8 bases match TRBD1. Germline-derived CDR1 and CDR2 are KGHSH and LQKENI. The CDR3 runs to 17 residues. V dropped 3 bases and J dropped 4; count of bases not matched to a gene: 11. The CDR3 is CASSPAGQGAPGNTIYF. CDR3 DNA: TGTGCCAGCTCACCTGCCGGTCAGGGGGCGCCCGGAAACACCATATATTTT.

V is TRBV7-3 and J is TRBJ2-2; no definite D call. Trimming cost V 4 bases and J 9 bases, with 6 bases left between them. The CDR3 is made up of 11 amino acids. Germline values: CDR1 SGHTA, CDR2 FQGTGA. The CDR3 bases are TGTGCCAGCAGCTCGGGTCGGGAGCTGTTTTTT. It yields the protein CASSSGRELFF.